Below, 9 T cell receptor beta chains from the same sample are listed, as sequenced in a study of T-cell reconstitution after alpha-beta-depleted transplantation in children. It was with unique molecular identifiers that the TCRbeta library was prepared. TCRdb re-analysed the PCR reads in MiXCR, keeping a single row per CDR3 protein. The sample lists 190,000 or so distinct CDR3 sequences; about 6.4% were seen once. The material sequenced was PBMCs from the stem cell graft donor, taken from the stem cell graft. Receptor source: a human donor who donated a stem cell graft to a child with Wiskott-Aldrich syndrome.

At least ten counts were recorded for this clonotype. This chain uses TRBV12-5 with TRBJ1-2, with D perhaps TRBD1 (6 bases). This CDR3 contains 13 residues. CDR1 and CDR2 (germline): LGHNT, FRNRAP. V was cut by 1 base and J by 4 bases, with 7 bases left in between. Here the CDR3 reads CASGLDRVYGYTF. As DNA, the CDR3 is TGTGCTAGTGGTTTGGACAGGGTCTATGGCTACACCTTC. The full variable domain, rest sourced from reference TRBV12-5 and TRBJ1-2, is DARVTQTPRHKVTEMGQEVTMRCQPILGHNTVFWYRQTMMQGLELLAYFRNRAPLDDSGMPKDRFSAEMPDATLATLKIQPSEPRDSAVYFCASGLDRVYGYTFGSGTRLTVV.

This clonotype has a handful of counts. The chain recombines TRBV5-1 with TRBJ2-3, with a possible D match to TRBD1 (6 bases). Germline-derived CDR1 and CDR2 are SGHRS and YFSETQ. V lost 2 bases and J 1 base, leaving 11 bases between the germline ends. This CDR3 is 15 amino acids long. CDR3 loop: CASSFQGPGTDTQYF. The CDR3 DNA reads as TGCGCCAGCAGCTTTCAGGGGCCAGGCACAGATACGCAGTATTTT.

In this sample, this clonotype turned up many times. The chain combines TRBV5-8 with TRBJ2-7, with TRBD1 as a possible D gene (5 bases). The CDR3 extends over 16 amino acids. The V and J ends lost 0 bases and 1 base respectively, with 14 bases between them. Germline V gene sequence: CDR1 SGHTS, CDR2 YDEGEE. The CDR3 sequence is CASSLVGQVPSYEQYF. The CDR3 nucleotides read TGTGCCAGCAGCTTGGTGGGGCAGGTCCCTTCCTACGAGCAGTACTTC.

This clonotype was detected many times. The V gene is TRBV10-3, the J gene TRBJ1-2; possible D gene TRBD1, 5 bases. The V and J ends lost 8 bases and 6 bases respectively, with 19 bases between them. CDR3 length: 14 residues. CDR1 is ENHRY, CDR2 SYGVKD, per germline. The chain's CDR3 is CAIGTGAPDNGYTF. CDR3 bases: TGTGCCATCGGGACCGGGGCCCCGGATAATGGCTACACCTTC.

Note on this clonotype: A read error may be the cause here, since a much bigger clone is one base away. The chain uses TRBV24-1 and TRBJ2-3; D perhaps matches TRBD1 (6 bases). From germline, CDR1 is KGHDR and CDR2 SFDVKD. Deletions cut 12 bases from V and 2 bases from J, with 14 bases between. The CDR3 is 13 amino acids. In DNA form, the CDR3 reads TGTGCCGTCATGGACAGCCTCACAGATACGCAGTATTTT. It codes for CAVMDSLTDTQYF.

The sample holds a few counts of this clonotype. The chain recombines TRBV18 with TRBJ2-3; 9 bases align to TRBD2. CDR1 is KGHSH, CDR2 LQKENI, per germline. The CDR3 covers 16 residues. With V trimmed by 8 bases and J by 4 bases, 13 bases remained unmatched. CDR3 nucleotides: TGTGCCAGCCCGCACGAGCCTAGCGGGGTCCCAGATACGCAGTATTTT. Translated, it gives CASPHEPSGVPDTQYF. Full variable domain (rest looked up from reference TRBV18 and TRBJ2-3): NAGVMQNPRHLVRRRGQEARLRCSPMKGHSHVYWYRQLPEEGLKFMVYLQKENIIDESGMPKERFSAEFPKEGPSILRIQQVVRGDSAAYFCASPHEPSGVPDTQYFGPGTRLTVL.

This clonotype was recorded at least ten times. The rearrangement joins TRBV5-1 to TRBJ1-4, with unresolved D. Germline V CDR1 and CDR2: SGHRS, YFSETQ. V was cut by 1 base and J by 5 bases, with 12 bases left in between. The CDR3 is 15 amino acids. CDR3: CASSLSWTLNEKLFF. The CDR3 bases are TGCGCCAGCAGCTTGTCTTGGACCTTAAATGAAAAACTGTTTTTT.

This clonotype was picked up many times. The chain recombines TRBV6-2 or TRBV6-3 with TRBJ2-1; 9 nucleotides match TRBD2. CDR3 length: 18 residues. Germline trimming cut 0 bases from V and 6 bases from J; bases unmatched to any gene: 12. From germline, CDR1 is MNHEY and CDR2 SVGEGT. The DNA of the CDR3 is TGTGCCAGCAGTTACTCTCTTTCTGGGACTAGCTTAGGCAATGAGCAGTTCTTC. It codes for CASSYSLSGTSLGNEQFF.

In its sample, this clonotype was seen many times. V usage is TRBV3-1 and J usage is TRBJ1-6; 8 bases fit TRBD1. Germline CDR1 reads LGHDT; CDR2 reads YNNKEL (reference sequence). The CDR3 covers 17 residues. Losses at the gene ends were 6 bases for V and 0 bases for J; bases not matched to a gene: 7. The DNA of the CDR3 is TGTGCCAGCAGGCAGAGGACAGGGATCTCCTATAATTCACCCCTCCACTTT. It is translated as CASRQRTGISYNSPLHF.